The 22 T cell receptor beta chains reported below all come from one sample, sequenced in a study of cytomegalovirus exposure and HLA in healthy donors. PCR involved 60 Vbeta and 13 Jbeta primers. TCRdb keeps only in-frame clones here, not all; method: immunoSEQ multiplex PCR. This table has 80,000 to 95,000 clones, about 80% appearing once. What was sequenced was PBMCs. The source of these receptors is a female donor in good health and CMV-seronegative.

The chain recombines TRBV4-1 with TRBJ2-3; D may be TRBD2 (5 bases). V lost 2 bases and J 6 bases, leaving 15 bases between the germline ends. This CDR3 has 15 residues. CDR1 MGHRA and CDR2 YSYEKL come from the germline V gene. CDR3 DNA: TGCGCCAGCAGCCAACGTCGGGGTGGAATGGATACGCAGTATTTT. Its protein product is CASSQRRGGMDTQYF.

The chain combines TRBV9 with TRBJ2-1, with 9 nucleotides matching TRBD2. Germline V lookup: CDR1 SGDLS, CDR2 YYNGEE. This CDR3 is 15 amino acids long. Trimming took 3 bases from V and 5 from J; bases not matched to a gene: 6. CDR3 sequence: CASSAGTSSNNEQFF. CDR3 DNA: TGTGCCAGCAGCGCCGGGACTAGCAGTAACAATGAGCAGTTCTTC.

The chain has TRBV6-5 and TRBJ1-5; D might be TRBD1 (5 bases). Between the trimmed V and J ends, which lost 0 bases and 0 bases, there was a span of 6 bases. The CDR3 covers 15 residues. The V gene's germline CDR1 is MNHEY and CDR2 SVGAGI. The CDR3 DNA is TGTGCCAGCAGTTACTCAGGGGATAGCAATCAGCCCCAGCATTTT. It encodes CASSYSGDSNQPQHF.

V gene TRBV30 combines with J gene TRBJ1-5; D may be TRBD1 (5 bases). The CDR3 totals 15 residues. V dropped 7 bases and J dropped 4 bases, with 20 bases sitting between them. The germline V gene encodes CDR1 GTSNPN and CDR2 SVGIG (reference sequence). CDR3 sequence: CASTFAGGGNQPQHF. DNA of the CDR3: TGTGCCTCGACGTTTGCGGGGGGTGGGAATCAGCCCCAGCATTTT.

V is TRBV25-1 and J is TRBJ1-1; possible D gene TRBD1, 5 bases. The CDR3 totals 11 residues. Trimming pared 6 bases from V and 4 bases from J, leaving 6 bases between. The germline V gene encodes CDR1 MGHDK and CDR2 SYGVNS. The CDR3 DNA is TGTGCCAGCAGGCAGGGCACTGAAGCTTTCTTT. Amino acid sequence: CASRQGTEAFF.

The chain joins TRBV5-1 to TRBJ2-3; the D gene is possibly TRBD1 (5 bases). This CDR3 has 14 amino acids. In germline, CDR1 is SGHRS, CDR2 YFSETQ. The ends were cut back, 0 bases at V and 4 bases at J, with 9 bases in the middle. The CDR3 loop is CASSLADSPDTQYF. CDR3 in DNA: TGCGCCAGCAGCTTGGCCGACAGCCCAGATACGCAGTATTTT.

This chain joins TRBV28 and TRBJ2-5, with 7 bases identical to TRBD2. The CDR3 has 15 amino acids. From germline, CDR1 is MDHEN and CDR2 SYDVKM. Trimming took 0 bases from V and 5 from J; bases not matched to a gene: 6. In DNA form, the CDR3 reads TGTGCCAGCAGTTTATGGGCGGGAGTAGGGGAGACCCAGTACTTC. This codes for CASSLWAGVGETQYF.

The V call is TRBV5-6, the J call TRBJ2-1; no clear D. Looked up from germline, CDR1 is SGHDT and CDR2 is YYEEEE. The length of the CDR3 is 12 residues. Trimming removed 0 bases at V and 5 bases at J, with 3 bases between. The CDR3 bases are TGTGCCAGCAGCTTGGCCGACAATGAGCAGTTCTTC. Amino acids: CASSLADNEQFF.

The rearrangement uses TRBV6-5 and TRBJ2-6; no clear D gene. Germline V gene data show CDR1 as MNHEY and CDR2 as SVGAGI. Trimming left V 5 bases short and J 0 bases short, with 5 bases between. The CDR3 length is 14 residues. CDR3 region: CASSDNSGANVLTF. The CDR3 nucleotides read TGTGCCAGCAGTGACAACTCTGGGGCCAACGTCCTGACTTTC.

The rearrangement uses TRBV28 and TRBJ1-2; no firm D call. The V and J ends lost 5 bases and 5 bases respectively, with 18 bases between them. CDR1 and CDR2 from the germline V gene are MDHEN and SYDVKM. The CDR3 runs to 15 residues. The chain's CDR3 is CASSLTLPAHYGYTF. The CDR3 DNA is TGTGCCAGCAGTCTCACCCTCCCCGCGCATTATGGCTACACCTTC.

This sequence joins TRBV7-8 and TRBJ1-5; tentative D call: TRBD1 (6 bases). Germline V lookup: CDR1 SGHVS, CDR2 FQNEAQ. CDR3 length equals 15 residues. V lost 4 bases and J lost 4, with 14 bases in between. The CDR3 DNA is TGTGCCAGCAGCTGGGCACAGGGATTGAATCAGCCCCAGCATTTT. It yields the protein CASSWAQGLNQPQHF.

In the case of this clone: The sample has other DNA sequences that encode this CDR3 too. This chain's CDR3 is CASSSGQGRNTIYF. The CDR3, as DNA: TGTGCCAGCAGCTCTGGACAGGGGAGAAACACCATATATTTT. This chain links TRBV5-4 with TRBJ1-3; 9 positions agree with TRBD1. This CDR3 is 14 amino acids long. CDR1 is SGHNT, CDR2 YYREEE, per germline (reference sequence). Germline trimming cut 3 bases from V and 5 bases from J; bases unmatched to any gene: 3.

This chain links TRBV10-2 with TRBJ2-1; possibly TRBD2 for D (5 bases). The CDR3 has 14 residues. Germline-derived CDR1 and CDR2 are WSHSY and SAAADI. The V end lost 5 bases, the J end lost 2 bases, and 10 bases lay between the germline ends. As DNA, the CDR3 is TGCGCCAGCAGTCCTAGCCTCACCTACAATGAGCAGTTCTTC. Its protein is CASSPSLTYNEQFF.

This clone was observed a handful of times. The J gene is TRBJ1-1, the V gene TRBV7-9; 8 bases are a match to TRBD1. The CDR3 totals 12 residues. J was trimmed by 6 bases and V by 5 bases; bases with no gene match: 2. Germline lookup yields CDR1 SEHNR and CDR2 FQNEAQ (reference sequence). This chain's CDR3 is CASSPTGAEAFF. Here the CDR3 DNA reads TGTGCCAGCAGCCCGACAGGGGCTGAAGCTTTCTTT. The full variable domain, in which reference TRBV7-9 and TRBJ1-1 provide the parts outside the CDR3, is DTGVSQNPRHKITKRGQNVTFRCDPISEHNRLYWYRQTLGQGPEFLTYFQNEAQLEKSRLLSDRFSAERPKGSFSTLEIQRTEQGDSAMYLCASSPTGAEAFFGQGTRLTVV.

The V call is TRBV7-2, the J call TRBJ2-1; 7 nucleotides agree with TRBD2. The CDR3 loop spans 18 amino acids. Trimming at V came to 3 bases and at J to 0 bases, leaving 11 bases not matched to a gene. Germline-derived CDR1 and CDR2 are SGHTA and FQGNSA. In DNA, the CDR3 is TGTGCCAGCAGCTTTGACCCCCCCGGGAGGACCTCCTACAATGAGCAGTTCTTC. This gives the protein CASSFDPPGRTSYNEQFF.

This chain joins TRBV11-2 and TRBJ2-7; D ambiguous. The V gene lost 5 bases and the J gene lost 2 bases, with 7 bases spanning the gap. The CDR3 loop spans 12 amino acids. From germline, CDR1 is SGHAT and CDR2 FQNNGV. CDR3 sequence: CASSPQAYEQYF. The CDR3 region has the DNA TGTGCCAGCAGCCCTCAGGCCTACGAGCAGTACTTC.

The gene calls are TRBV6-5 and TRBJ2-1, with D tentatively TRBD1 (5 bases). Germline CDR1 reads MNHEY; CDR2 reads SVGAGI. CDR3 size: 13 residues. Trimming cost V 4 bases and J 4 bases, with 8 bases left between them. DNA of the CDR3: TGTGCCAGCAGTTTCAGGGAATACAATGAGCAGTTCTTC. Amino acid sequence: CASSFREYNEQFF.

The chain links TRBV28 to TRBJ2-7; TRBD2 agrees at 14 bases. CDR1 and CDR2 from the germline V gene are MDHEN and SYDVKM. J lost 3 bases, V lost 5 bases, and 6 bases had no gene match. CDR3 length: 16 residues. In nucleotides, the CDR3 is TGTGCCAGCAGTCCCACGGGACTAGCGGGGGACTACGAGCAGTACTTC. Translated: CASSPTGLAGDYEQYF.

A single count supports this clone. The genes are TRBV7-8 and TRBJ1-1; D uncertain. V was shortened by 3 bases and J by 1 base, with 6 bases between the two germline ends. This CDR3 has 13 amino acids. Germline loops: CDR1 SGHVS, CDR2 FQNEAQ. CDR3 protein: CASSFTENTEAFF. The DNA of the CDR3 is TGTGCCAGCAGCTTCACAGAGAACACTGAAGCTTTCTTT.

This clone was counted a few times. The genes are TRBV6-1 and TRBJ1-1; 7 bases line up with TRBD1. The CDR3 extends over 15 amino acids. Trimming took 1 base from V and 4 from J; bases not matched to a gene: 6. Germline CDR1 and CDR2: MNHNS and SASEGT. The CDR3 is CASSEGGQGGTEAFF. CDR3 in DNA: TGTGCCAGCAGTGAAGGGGGGCAGGGGGGCACTGAAGCTTTCTTT.

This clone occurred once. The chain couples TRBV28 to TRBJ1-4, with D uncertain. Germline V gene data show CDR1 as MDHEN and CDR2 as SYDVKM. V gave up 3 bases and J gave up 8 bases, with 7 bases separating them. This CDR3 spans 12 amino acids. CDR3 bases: TGTGCCAGCAGTTTGCCTGAGGAAAAACTGTTTTTT. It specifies CASSLPEEKLFF.

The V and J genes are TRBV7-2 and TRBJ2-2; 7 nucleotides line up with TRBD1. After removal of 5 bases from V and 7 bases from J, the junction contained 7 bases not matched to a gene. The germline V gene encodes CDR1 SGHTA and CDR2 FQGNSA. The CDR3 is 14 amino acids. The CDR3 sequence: CASSLDRALGELFF. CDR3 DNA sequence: TGTGCCAGCAGCCTAGACAGGGCGCTCGGGGAGCTGTTTTTT.